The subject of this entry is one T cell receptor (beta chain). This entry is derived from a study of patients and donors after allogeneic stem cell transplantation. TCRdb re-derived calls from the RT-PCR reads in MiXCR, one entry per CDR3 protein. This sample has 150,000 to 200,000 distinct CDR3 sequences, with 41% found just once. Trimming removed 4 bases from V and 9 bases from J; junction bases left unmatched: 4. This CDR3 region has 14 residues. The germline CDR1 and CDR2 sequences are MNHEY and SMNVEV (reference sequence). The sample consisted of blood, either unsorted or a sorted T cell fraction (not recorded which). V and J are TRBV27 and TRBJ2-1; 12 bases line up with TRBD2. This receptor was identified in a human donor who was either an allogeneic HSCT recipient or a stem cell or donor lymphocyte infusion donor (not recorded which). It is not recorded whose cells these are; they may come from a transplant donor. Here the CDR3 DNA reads TGTGCCAGCAGTTCACTAGCGGGAGGAGGTGAGCAGTTCTTC. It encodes CASSSLAGGGEQFF.